Presented here are 9 T cell receptor beta chains from one specimen sequenced in a study of blood T cell repertoires in COVID-19. Using immunoSEQ multiplex PCR, the repertoire was profiled, and TCRdb retains in-frame clones only, with some absent. This table has hundreds of thousands of clones, around 82% appearing once. Specimen: peripheral blood. All receptors derive from a woman aged 45-59 years with acute or convalescent COVID-19.

The V call is TRBV19, the J call TRBJ1-2, with D possibly matching TRBD1 (5 bases). The germline V gene has CDR1 LNHDA and CDR2 SQIVND (reference sequence). V was shortened by 5 bases and J by 8 bases, with 18 bases between the two germline ends. The CDR3 is 14 amino acids. CDR3 residues: CASSPSGPTRGYTF. CDR3 in DNA: TGTGCCAGTAGTCCTTCGGGACCGACTAGGGGCTACACCTTC.

The chain employs TRBV7-3 and TRBJ2-5; D is possibly TRBD2 (5 bases). The germline V and J ends were trimmed by 7 bases and 5 bases, with 17 bases remaining between them. The germline V gene has CDR1 SGHTA and CDR2 FQGTGA. The CDR3 is 14 residues long. CDR3 DNA: TGTGCCAGCACCCCCGGGGAGATTGGGGAGACCCAGTACTTC. It translates to CASTPGEIGETQYF.

The rearrangement joins TRBV5-1 to TRBJ2-2; TRBD1 agrees at 7 bases. CDR1 is SGHRS and CDR2 is YFSETQ in the germline V gene. The length of the CDR3 is 15 residues. Trimming cost V 4 bases and J 2 bases; bases outside gene matches: 5. The CDR3 reads CASSVGQTNTGELFF. The CDR3 DNA follows: TGCGCCAGCAGCGTGGGACAGACCAACACCGGGGAGCTGTTTTTT.

This chain uses TRBV20-1 with TRBJ2-7; D is unresolved. This CDR3 is 11 amino acids long. V lost 5 bases, J lost 5 bases, and 10 bases lay in between. In germline, CDR1 is DFQATT, CDR2 SNEGSKA (reference sequence). CDR3 in DNA: TGCAGTGCTCCCCGGTTAGACGAGCAGTACTTC. It codes for CSAPRLDEQYF.

For this clone: A read error may produce the germline difference seen at one junction end. The V call is TRBV2, the J call TRBJ2-2; D is unresolved. The germline gives CDR1 SNHLY, CDR2 FYNNEI. This CDR3 contains 14 residues. The CDR3 region is CVSRRLANTGELFF. In DNA form, the CDR3 reads TGTGTCAGCCGACGGCTAGCGAACACCGGGGAGCTGTTTTTT.

This clone was observed a handful of times. CDR3 in amino acids: CASRGDTGELFF. CDR3 nucleotides: TGTGCTAGTCGGGGGGACACCGGGGAGCTGTTTTTT. This chain connects TRBV12-5 to TRBJ2-2, with TRBD2 matching over 7 bases. V was clipped by 8 bases and J by 3 bases; unmatched bases: 0. The germline V gene encodes CDR1 LGHNT and CDR2 FRNRAP. The CDR3 has 12 residues.

V and J are TRBV6-5 and TRBJ1-2, with 8 bases that match TRBD1. CDR1 and CDR2 from the germline V gene are MNHEY and SVGAGI. The CDR3 loop spans 13 amino acids. V gave up 7 bases and J gave up 7 bases; unmatched junction bases: 8. The CDR3 DNA is TGTGCCAGCACCCCGGACAGGGCCGTTGGCTACACCTTC. It encodes CASTPDRAVGYTF.

On this clone itself: Within the sample, other DNA sequences also encode this same CDR3. The chain combines TRBV7-9 with TRBJ2-5; 9 nucleotides agree with TRBD1. V lost 5 bases, J lost 5 bases, and 9 bases stayed unmatched. CDR1 is SEHNR and CDR2 is FQNEAQ in the germline V gene (reference sequence). CDR3 size: 15 residues. The CDR3 bases are TGTGCCAGCAGCCTCGGCACCGGGACAGGGGAGACCCAGTACTTC. This encodes CASSLGTGTGETQYF.

This chain links TRBV5-1 with TRBJ2-7, with 8 positions matching TRBD1. The V and J ends lost 3 bases and 0 bases, in that order; junction bases with no gene match: 5. Germline V gives CDR1 SGHRS, CDR2 YFSETQ. This CDR3 contains 15 residues. CDR3 bases: TGCGCCAGCAGCTCGAACAGGGGGGCCTCCTACGAGCAGTACTTC. This gives the protein CASSSNRGASYEQYF.